This T cell receptor beta chain emerged from a study of Graves' ophthalmopathy and Graves' hyperthyroidism. Background on the study: Stable hyperthyroidism meant no ophthalmopathy within 18 months of follow-up. Study-wide points: Blood shared most expanded thyroid clonotypes above 0.001 frequency.

Transcripts of RNA were the source for amplifying TCR beta CDR3 regions. HTBI-primed first-round RT-PCR preceded second-round multiplex PCR. MiXCR, applied by TCRdb to the multiplex PCR reads, yields one record per CDR3 protein. Among about 500,000 distinct CDR3 sequences, just under 40% were seen once, and the ten largest hold approximately 4.1%. Patients newly diagnosed with hyperthyroidism, under 2 months' duration, were aged 18 to 65, the study reports. Patients were excluded if they had other autoimmune diseases or uncontrolled infections, and likewise if pregnancy or lactation applied. About this clonotype: Its antigen is not identified.

The TCR originated in an adult man with Graves' hyperthyroidism. Input material: peripheral blood or thyroid tissue (not recorded which).

The CDR3 DNA sequence: TGTGCCATCAGTGAGCGGACTAGCGGGAGTTACAGTGAGCATTTT. Translated: CAISERTSGSYSEHF. The chain is built from TRBV10-3 and TRBJ1-5; D is ambiguous. V lost 2 bases to trimming and J lost 14 bases, with 22 bases between them. CDR1 ENHRY and CDR2 SYGVKD come from the germline V gene. The CDR3 totals 15 residues.